The TCR beta chain under discussion was sequenced for a study of blood T cell repertoires in COVID-19. Germline-derived CDR1 and CDR2 are LGHDT and YNNKEL (reference sequence). Trimming shortened V by 4 bases and J by 4 bases, and 14 bases separated the two germline ends. This CDR3 contains 15 residues. Produced via immunoSEQ multiplex PCR; TCRdb's table is partial and in-frame only. The data show 250,000 to 350,000 clones, approximately 85% seen once. Sequenced input: PBMCs or T cells enriched from blood (not recorded which). V and J are TRBV3-1 (or the pseudogene TRBV3-2) and TRBJ1-5; D remains unclear. This receptor was identified in a woman in her 30s who had recovered from COVID-19. CDR3 nucleotides: TGTGCCAGCAGCCCCAGCGGGGTACGGAATCAGCCCCAGCATTTT. It specifies CASSPSGVRNQPQHF.